These 8 T cell receptor beta chains originate from one sample sequenced in a study of blood T cell repertoires in COVID-19. Profiling relied on immunoSEQ multiplex PCR, and the TCRdb table lists in-frame clones only, not all of them. The sample lists about 200,000 clones, roughly 80% occurring once. Material: peripheral blood. The receptors derive from a woman of 80 years or more with COVID-19, enrolled during active disease.

The V call is TRBV7-2, the J call TRBJ1-2, with 7 bases that match TRBD1. Germline lookup yields CDR1 SGHTA and CDR2 FQGNSA. V was pared by 4 bases and J by 0 bases, with 2 bases of the junction left unmatched. The CDR3 sequence is 14 residues long. The CDR3 DNA reads as TGTGCCAGCAGCTGGGACAGCTCTAACTATGGCTACACCTTC. Residues: CASSWDSSNYGYTF.

This clone was recorded only once. This chain joins TRBV7-6 and TRBJ2-1; 8 bases match TRBD2. Per the germline V gene, CDR1 is SGHVS and CDR2 is FNYEAQ. The CDR3 is made up of 16 amino acids. The V and J ends lost 5 bases and 4 bases, in that order; junction bases with no gene match: 10. CDR3 residues: CASSPFLAGVYNEQFF. The CDR3 DNA reads as TGTGCCAGCAGCCCCTTCCTAGCGGGCGTTTACAATGAGCAGTTCTTC.

The chain is built from TRBV5-6 and TRBJ2-1, with TRBD2 matching 10 bases. Germline V CDR1 and CDR2: SGHDT, YYEEEE. V was pared by 4 bases and J by 2 bases, with 6 bases of the junction left unmatched. The CDR3 spans 16 residues. CDR3 sequence (DNA): TGTGCCAGCAGCCGGCGGGGGACTAGCGCCTACAATGAGCAGTTCTTC. This translates into CASSRRGTSAYNEQFF.

The V gene is TRBV7-7, the J gene TRBJ2-1; D may be TRBD1 (6 bases). The CDR3 is 13 residues long. Germline lookup yields CDR1 SSHAT and CDR2 FNYEAQ (reference sequence). The CDR3 region has the DNA TGTGCTATCAAAACAGGGAAGGGCAATGAGCAGTTCTTC. It specifies CAIKTGKGNEQFF.

DNA for the CDR3: TGTGCCAGCACCCCTGGTAACTTAGCTGGCTACACCTTC. This encodes CASTPGNLAGYTF. The rearrangement links TRBV6-5 to TRBJ1-2; D is uncertain. V was clipped by 7 bases and J by 7 bases, with 16 bases between them. Per germline, CDR1 MNHEY and CDR2 SVGAGI. The CDR3 sequence is 13 residues long.

The rearrangement uses TRBV9 and TRBJ1-2, with D perhaps matching TRBD1 (5 bases). With 3 bases removed from V and 3 bases from J, the gap between germline ends came to 21 bases. CDR1 and CDR2 from the germline V gene are SGDLS and YYNGEE. This CDR3 region has 17 residues. CDR3 sequence (DNA): TGTGCCAGCAGCGCCCTAGCTCGGGGGGGGTCGGACTATGGCTACACCTTC. Translating gives CASSALARGGSDYGYTF.

The V call is TRBV5-1, the J call TRBJ1-1, with a tentative D call TRBD1 (6 bases). The germline CDR1 and CDR2 sequences are SGHRS and YFSETQ. Trimming took off 4 bases at V and 2 bases at J, with 12 bases between the two ends. The CDR3 contains 14 residues. The CDR3 region has the DNA TGCGCCAGCAGCAAACAGGGCCCCAACACTGAAGCTTTCTTT. Its translation: CASSKQGPNTEAFF.

The V call is TRBV6-5, the J call TRBJ1-5, with D maybe TRBD1 (5 bases). This CDR3 region has 15 residues. Germline CDR1 and CDR2: MNHEY and SVGAGI. Trimming stripped 6 bases from V and 2 bases from J, with 14 bases between. CDR3 protein: CASRYSGTGNQPQHF. As DNA, the CDR3 is TGTGCCAGCAGGTATTCCGGGACTGGCAATCAGCCCCAGCATTTT.